A single sample is the source of the 10 T cell receptor beta chains below, sequenced in a study of blood T cells in healthy people across ages. Sample-barcoded 5' priming and a J-beta primer mix drove a second PCR of about 7 to 11 cycles. One entry per CDR3 protein, called by TCRdb with MiXCR from the 5' RACE reads. Of 1.5 million to 1.8 million distinct CDR3 sequences in the sample, 35% to 45% were seen once. Material: blood. The receptors derive from a woman younger than 30 in good health.

This clonotype was detected only a few times. The rearrangement joins TRBV7-2 to TRBJ1-1; D is unresolved. Germline assignment: CDR1 SGHTA and CDR2 FQGNSA. This CDR3 contains 16 residues. V was trimmed by 3 bases and J by 1 base, leaving 15 bases between them. The CDR3 DNA reads as TGTGCCAGCAGCTTCTTTACCCAGGTGCGGAACACTGAAGCTTTCTTT. Its translation: CASSFFTQVRNTEAFF.

On this clonotype itself: A much larger clone sits a single nucleotide away, making a read error possible. The genes are TRBV4-2 and TRBJ1-2; no clear D. The germline gives CDR1 LGHNA, CDR2 YNFKEQ. CDR3 length: 15 amino acids. The germline V and J ends were trimmed by 4 bases and 4 bases, with 16 bases remaining between them. The CDR3 coding sequence is TGTGCCAGCAGCCCGACTTGTAGTGGCGGCTATGGCTACACCTTC. It specifies CASSPTCSGGYGYTF.

This clonotype has more than one count but fewer than ten. The chain recombines TRBV29-1 with TRBJ2-2; 7 nucleotides agree with TRBD1. This CDR3 region has 14 residues. With 6 bases clipped from V and 2 bases from J, the junction kept 6 bases outside the gene matches. The germline V gene encodes CDR1 SQVTM and CDR2 ANQGSEA. CDR3 residues: CSVKTGPNTGELFF. The CDR3 DNA sequence: TGCAGCGTAAAGACAGGGCCCAACACCGGGGAGCTGTTTTTT.

The table lists this clonotype with a few counts. The chain carries TRBV25-1 and TRBJ1-2, with D possibly TRBD1 on 5 matching bases. The CDR3 runs 14 residues. Germline V gives CDR1 MGHDK, CDR2 SYGVNS. V was pared by 5 bases and J by 4 bases, with 14 bases between. DNA for the CDR3: TGTGCCAGCAGTCCCTCCTGGGACGTCTATGGCTACACCTTC. It specifies CASSPSWDVYGYTF.

This clonotype showed up just a few times. This chain connects TRBV12-3 or TRBV12-4 to TRBJ2-7; unclear D gene. The CDR3 is 15 amino acids. Trimming removed 3 bases from V and 0 bases from J, with 12 bases in between. The CDR3 bases are TGTGCCAGCAGTTTTTACCGTTCTAGCTCCTACGAGCAGTACTTC. It specifies CASSFYRSSSYEQYF.

The chain combines TRBV14 with TRBJ2-1; 11 bases align to TRBD2. This CDR3 comprises 16 residues. In germline, CDR1 is SGHDN, CDR2 FVKESK. V lost 3 bases, J lost 2 bases, and 3 bases stayed unmatched. CDR3 in DNA: TGTGCCAGCAGCCATTTTAGCGGGAGGGCCTACAATGAGCAGTTCTTC. It yields the protein CASSHFSGRAYNEQFF.

The chain employs TRBV20-1 and TRBJ1-2, with 7 nucleotides matching TRBD1. CDR1 is DFQATT and CDR2 is SNEGSKA in the germline V gene (reference sequence). The CDR3 is 15 amino acids. Trimming removed 3 bases from V and 5 bases from J; junction bases left unmatched: 12. The CDR3 is CSASNRGRGRYGYTF. CDR3 DNA sequence: TGCAGTGCTAGCAACAGGGGAAGGGGACGGTATGGCTACACCTTC.

The chain carries TRBV4-2 and TRBJ2-1, with TRBD2 matching 9 bases. The CDR3 covers 16 residues. Germline CDR1 reads LGHNA; CDR2 reads YNFKEQ. V shed 0 bases and J 7 bases; nucleotides not matched to a gene: 7. CDR3 DNA sequence: TGTGCCAGCAGCCAAGATCTGCGGGAGGGAGGTAATGAGCAGTTCTTC. Protein product: CASSQDLREGGNEQFF.

This clonotype was counted at least ten times. A read error may account for a junction end that differs from germline. The chain couples TRBV5-1 to TRBJ2-1, with 8 nucleotides matching TRBD1. Germline CDR1 SGHRS, CDR2 YFSETQ. The CDR3 runs 14 residues. The CDR3 bases are TGTGCCAGCAGCTTAGGGACAGGTGGGAATGAGCAGTTCTTC. It specifies CASSLGTGGNEQFF.

This chain joins TRBV7-3 and TRBJ2-3; the D is unclear. There are 14 residues in the CDR3. Trimming took 4 bases from V and 4 from J, leaving 12 bases between them. CDR1 SGHTA and CDR2 FQGTGA come from the germline V gene. The CDR3 reads CASSSRNVADTQYF. The CDR3 coding sequence is TGTGCCAGCAGCTCGCGGAACGTGGCAGATACGCAGTATTTT.